This entry is about one TCR beta chain. This sample was included in a study of blood T cell repertoires in COVID-19. The CDR3 totals 15 residues. V lost 6 bases and J 0 bases, leaving 12 bases between the germline ends. Looked up from germline, CDR1 is MNHEY and CDR2 is SVGAGI. The data were produced by immunoSEQ multiplex PCR, yet TCRdb's version contains in-frame clones alone and is incomplete. The sample contains about 230,000 clones, approximately 84% of which appear only once. The sequenced material came from peripheral blood. This chain connects TRBV6-5 to TRBJ1-3; D not certain. The receptor's source is a man in his forties with acute or convalescent COVID-19. The CDR3 DNA sequence: TGTGCCAGCAGCTACGGACTGACCTCTGGAAACACCATATATTTT. This translates into CASSYGLTSGNTIYF.